The 22 T cell receptor beta chains below were found in one sample sequenced in a study of T-cell memory formation after mild COVID-19. One entry per CDR3 protein, called by TCRdb with MiXCR from the 5' RACE reads. The sample lists approximately 150,000 distinct CDR3 sequences, over 6% occurring once. Sequencing was done on a sample of PBMCs or a T cell subset sorted from them (not recorded which). These receptors came from an adult woman who had mild COVID-19 (a few samples of this study predate the infection). Cell type and time point are not known.

This chain links TRBV7-2 with TRBJ2-1; no reliable D call. The CDR3 runs 14 residues. Germline V CDR1 and CDR2: SGHTA, FQGNSA. Trimming stripped 2 bases from V and 9 bases from J, with 14 bases between. The CDR3 nucleotides are TGTGCCAGCAGCTTAAGGCGTAGCTGGGTTGAGCAGTTCTTC. It specifies CASSLRRSWVEQFF.

This clonotype was detected many times. Its ends do not fully match the called genes, so a read error is possible. The chain uses TRBV11-2 and TRBJ2-3; tentative D call: TRBD2 (6 bases). Germline V gene sequence: CDR1 SGHAT, CDR2 FQNNGV. The CDR3 spans 11 residues. For the CDR3, the DNA is TGTGCCAGCAGCTTAGCGGGGGAGGCCCATTTT. Translating gives CASSLAGEAHF.

This clonotype has only a few counts. The V call is TRBV18, the J call TRBJ2-5, with D perhaps matching TRBD2 (5 bases). V was shortened by 3 bases and J by 7 bases, with 15 bases between the two germline ends. Germline values: CDR1 KGHSH, CDR2 LQKENI. CDR3 size: 14 residues. DNA of the CDR3: TGTGCCAGCTCACCCGCGGTGGAAGGAGGGACCCAGTACTTC. It specifies CASSPAVEGGTQYF. Full variable domain (missing parts from reference TRBV18 and TRBJ2-5): NAGVMQNPRHLVRRRGQEARLRCSPMKGHSHVYWYRQLPEEGLKFMVYLQKENIIDESGMPKERFSAEFPKEGPSILRIQQVVRGDSAAYFCASSPAVEGGTQYFGPGTRLLVL.

The CDR3 reads CASSPLRGADTQYF. In DNA form, the CDR3 reads TGTGCCAGCAGCCCATTACGAGGGGCAGATACGCAGTATTTT. This sequence joins TRBV5-6 and TRBJ2-3, with D perhaps being TRBD1 or TRBD2 (5 bases each). Germline V gene sequence: CDR1 SGHDT, CDR2 YYEEEE. This CDR3 contains 14 residues. V was clipped by 4 bases and J by 4 bases, with 13 bases between them.

This clonotype was detected many times. The chain is built from TRBV27 and TRBJ2-3, with 8 bases that match TRBD2. The germline V gene has CDR1 MNHEY and CDR2 SMNVEV (reference sequence). The CDR3 contains 15 residues. Trimming at V came to 4 bases and at J to 3 bases, leaving 6 bases not matched to a gene. The CDR3 nucleotides read TGTGCCAGCAGTTCTCTCGGGGGGGATACAGATACGCAGTATTTT. The encoded protein is CASSSLGGDTDTQYF.

This clonotype has at least ten counts. This chain connects TRBV6-2 or TRBV6-3 to TRBJ2-3; weak D call: TRBD1 (6 bases). The V gene lost 8 bases and the J gene lost 2 bases, with 14 bases spanning the gap. This CDR3 has 14 residues. Germline CDR1 is MNHEY and CDR2 is SVGEGT. CDR3 in amino acids: CASSGQLITDTQYF. The CDR3 DNA sequence: TGTGCCAGCTCCGGACAGCTAATCACAGATACGCAGTATTTT.

This clonotype has at least ten counts. The chain is built from TRBV5-6 and TRBJ2-5; possible D gene TRBD2, 6 bases. The CDR3 spans 14 residues. The germline V and J ends were trimmed by 4 bases and 6 bases, with 16 bases remaining between them. CDR1 and CDR2 from the germline V gene are SGHDT and YYEEEE. The CDR3 sequence is CASSPAGSTQTQYF. CDR3 bases: TGTGCCAGCAGCCCTGCCGGGAGCACCCAGACCCAGTACTTC.

This clonotype has ten or more counts. CDR3: CASSQDPGTEETQYF. The CDR3 bases are TGCGCCAGCAGCCAAGATCCCGGGACAGAAGAGACCCAGTACTTC. J is TRBJ2-5 and V is TRBV4-1; TRBD1 agrees at 7 bases. Germline V gene sequence: CDR1 MGHRA, CDR2 YSYEKL. The CDR3 extends over 15 amino acids. V shed 0 bases, J shed 3 bases, and the junction held 4 bases outside the gene matches.

This clonotype has more than one count but fewer than ten. Here the CDR3 DNA reads TGTGCCAGTAGTATCTCACTAGCGAGTTCCTACAATGAGCAGTTCTTC. Translated, it gives CASSISLASSYNEQFF. V is TRBV19 and J is TRBJ2-1, with 7 bases aligning to TRBD2. Germline V gene data show CDR1 as LNHDA and CDR2 as SQIVND (reference sequence). V gave up 3 bases and J gave up 1 base; unmatched junction bases: 6. The CDR3 is 16 amino acids.

This clonotype has a count of ten or more. The chain has TRBV5-4 and TRBJ2-3; weak D call: TRBD2 (6 bases). Germline V gene data show CDR1 as SGHNT and CDR2 as YYREEE (reference sequence). Trimming removed 0 bases at V and 4 bases at J, with 9 bases between. This CDR3 region has 14 residues. In DNA form, the CDR3 reads TGTGCCAGCAGCTTGGGGGGGGAGTCAGATACGCAGTATTTT. This translates into CASSLGGESDTQYF.

This clonotype was recorded many times. V and J are TRBV5-4 and TRBJ1-2; maybe TRBD1 (5 bases). Germline lookup yields CDR1 SGHNT and CDR2 YYREEE (reference sequence). Trimming took off 4 bases at V and 1 base at J, with 8 bases between the two ends. This CDR3 is built from 13 residues. The CDR3 sequence: CASSPTDNYGYTF. The CDR3 nucleotides are TGTGCCAGCAGCCCGACAGATAACTATGGCTACACCTTC.

The chain combines TRBV10-3 with TRBJ1-2; D unresolved. Germline V gene lookup returns CDR1 ENHRY and CDR2 SYGVKD. The V end lost 2 bases, the J end lost 3 bases, and 7 bases lay between the germline ends. CDR3 size: 13 residues. CDR3 region: CAISENGHYGYTF. CDR3 bases: TGTGCCATCAGTGAGAACGGACACTATGGCTACACCTTC.

This clonotype has ten or more counts. The chain links TRBV23-1 to TRBJ2-1; TRBD2 agrees at 12 bases. TRBV23-1 is designated an ORF whose function remains uncertain. J gave up 4 bases and V 2 bases, and 12 bases lay outside the gene matches. The CDR3 spans 19 residues. CDR3 residues: CASSQPGASGGAIYNEQFF. The CDR3 region has the DNA TGCGCCAGCAGTCAACCGGGGGCTAGCGGGGGGGCGATATACAATGAGCAGTTCTTC.

This clonotype was detected a few times. The chain is built from TRBV3-1 and TRBJ2-4; 9 bases fit TRBD1. The V gene end was trimmed by 4 bases and the J gene end by 8 bases; junction bases not matched to a gene: 15. Germline loops: CDR1 LGHDT, CDR2 YNNKEL (reference sequence). This CDR3 comprises 17 residues. CDR3 sequence (DNA): TGTGCCAGCAGCCTACGGGGACAGGGTCAAGGTTGGGACATTCAGTACTTC. Its translation is CASSLRGQGQGWDIQYF.

This clonotype was recorded a few times. The V gene is TRBV19, the J gene TRBJ2-1, with 8 positions matching TRBD2. Germline V gene sequence: CDR1 LNHDA, CDR2 SQIVND (reference sequence). The CDR3 is made up of 14 amino acids. Unmatched junction bases numbered 3, after V lost 1 base and J lost 7 bases. The CDR3 sequence is CASSIGLAGNEQFF. The CDR3 DNA is TGTGCCAGTAGTATAGGGCTAGCGGGTAATGAGCAGTTCTTC.

This clonotype was counted between two and nine times. The chain carries TRBV24-1 and TRBJ2-2; D uncertain. V was clipped by 1 base and J by 1 base, with 15 bases between them. The CDR3 extends over 18 amino acids. From germline, CDR1 is KGHDR and CDR2 SFDVKD. DNA for the CDR3: TGTGCCACCAGTGATTTACCTAACCTTGGAGAGAACACCGGGGAGCTGTTTTTT. Protein: CATSDLPNLGENTGELFF.

The V gene is TRBV18, the J gene TRBJ2-3; 7 bases map to TRBD1. The germline V gene has CDR1 KGHSH and CDR2 LQKENI. J lost 2 bases, V lost 3 bases, and 2 bases had no gene match. There are 14 residues in the CDR3. CDR3 bases: TGTGCCAGCTCACCGGGACAGCCCACAGATACGCAGTATTTT. This codes for CASSPGQPTDTQYF.

The table lists this clonotype with many counts. CDR3: CSARVGWTSGKTDTQYF. The CDR3, as DNA: TGCAGTGCTAGAGTTGGTTGGACTAGCGGGAAAACAGATACGCAGTATTTT. V and J are TRBV20-1 and TRBJ2-3; TRBD2 matches 12 bases. V was clipped by 1 base and J by 3 bases; unmatched bases: 8. CDR3 length equals 17 residues. Germline V CDR1 and CDR2: DFQATT, SNEGSKA (reference sequence).

Only a few counts were recorded for this clonotype. The rearrangement links TRBV6-5 to TRBJ2-2; D is perhaps TRBD1 (6 bases). Trimming removed 2 bases from V and 7 bases from J, with 11 bases in between. The V gene's germline CDR1 is MNHEY and CDR2 SVGAGI. The CDR3 totals 14 residues. The CDR3 loop is CASSYHRENGELFF. In DNA, the CDR3 is TGTGCCAGCAGTTACCACAGGGAAAACGGGGAGCTGTTTTTT.

This clonotype came up a few times. The rearrangement uses TRBV29-1 and TRBJ2-1; tentative D call: TRBD1 (6 bases). The length of the CDR3 is 16 residues. The germline CDR1 and CDR2 sequences are SQVTM and ANQGSEA. Trimming took off 3 bases at V and 2 bases at J, with 17 bases between the two ends. The CDR3 loop reads CSVENRDPGAYNEQFF. The CDR3 coding sequence is TGCAGCGTTGAGAACAGGGACCCAGGCGCCTACAATGAGCAGTTCTTC.

This clonotype was picked up many times. The chain combines TRBV30 with TRBJ2-2; no clear D gene. V was pared by 4 bases and J by 7 bases, with 13 bases between. The CDR3 consists of 13 residues. CDR1 is GTSNPN, CDR2 SVGIG, per germline (reference sequence). The CDR3 DNA is TGTGCCTGGACACCCCGGAGTGGCGGGGAGCTGTTTTTT. Its translation: CAWTPRSGGELFF.

This clonotype was seen ten or more times. The chain is built from TRBV20-1 and TRBJ1-1; no clear D gene. This CDR3 is built from 12 residues. Trimming took 5 bases from V and 4 from J, leaving 11 bases between them. Germline loops: CDR1 DFQATT, CDR2 SNEGSKA (reference sequence). The CDR3 loop is CSAPKGPTEAFF. Here the CDR3 DNA reads TGCAGTGCTCCAAAGGGTCCCACTGAAGCTTTCTTT.